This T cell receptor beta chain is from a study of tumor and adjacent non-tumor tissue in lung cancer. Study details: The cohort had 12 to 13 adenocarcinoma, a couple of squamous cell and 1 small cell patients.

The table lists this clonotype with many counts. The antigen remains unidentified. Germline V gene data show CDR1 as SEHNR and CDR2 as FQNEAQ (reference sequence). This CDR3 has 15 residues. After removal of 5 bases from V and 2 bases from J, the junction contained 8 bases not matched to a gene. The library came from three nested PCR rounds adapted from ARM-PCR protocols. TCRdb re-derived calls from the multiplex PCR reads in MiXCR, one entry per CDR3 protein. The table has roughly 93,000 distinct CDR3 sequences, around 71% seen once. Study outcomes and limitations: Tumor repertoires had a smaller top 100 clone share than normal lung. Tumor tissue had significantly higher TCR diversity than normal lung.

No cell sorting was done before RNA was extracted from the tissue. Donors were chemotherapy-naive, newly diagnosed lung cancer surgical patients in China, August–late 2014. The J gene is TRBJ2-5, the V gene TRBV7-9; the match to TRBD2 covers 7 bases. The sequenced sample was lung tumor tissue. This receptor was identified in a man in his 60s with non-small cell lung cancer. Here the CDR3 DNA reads TGTGCCAGCAGCAGGGTCAGCGGGGCTCAAGAGACCCAGTACTTC. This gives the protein CASSRVSGAQETQYF. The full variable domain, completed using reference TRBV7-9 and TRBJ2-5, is DTGVSQNPRHKITKRGQNVTFRCDPISEHNRLYWYRQTLGQGPEFLTYFQNEAQLEKSRLLSDRFSAERPKGSFSTLEIQRTEQGDSAMYLCASSRVSGAQETQYFGPGTRLLVL.